One and the same sample provided the 21 T cell receptor beta chains below, sequenced in a study of graft-versus-host responses after intestinal transplantation. These receptors' antigens are unknown. Data came from immunoSEQ multiplex PCR; TCRdb stores just in-frame clones and leaves some out. Of roughly 110,000 clones in the sample, about nine tenths were seen once. The sample here was unstimulated CD4+ T cells sorted from spleen or lymph node cells, taken before transplant. Receptors were obtained from a human donor who was the organ donor for an intestinal transplant.

The chain employs TRBV7-3 and TRBJ1-5, with no clear D. CDR1 is SGHTA, CDR2 FQGTGA, per germline. The CDR3 extends over 13 amino acids. The germline V and J ends were trimmed by 3 bases and 6 bases, with 9 bases remaining between them. DNA for the CDR3: TGTGCCAGCAGCTTTCACTGGGGTCAGCCCCAGCATTTT. Amino acid sequence: CASSFHWGQPQHF.

This chain uses TRBV5-1 with TRBJ2-1; 8 positions agree with TRBD2. The CDR3 length is 16 residues. The germline V gene has CDR1 SGHRS and CDR2 YFSETQ. J gave up 8 bases and V 0 bases, and 10 bases lay outside the gene matches. The CDR3 DNA follows: TGCGCCAGCAGCTTGGCGGGACTAGGCGTAGCCGATGAGCAGTTCTTC. The encoded protein is CASSLAGLGVADEQFF. Full variable domain (outside the CDR3, taken from reference TRBV5-1 and TRBJ2-1): KAGVTQTPRYLIKTRGQQVTLSCSPISGHRSVSWYQQTPGQGLQFLFEYFSETQRNKGNFPGRFSGRQFSNSRSEMNVSTLELGDSALYLCASSLAGLGVADEQFFGPGTRLTVL.

V usage is TRBV6-5 and J usage is TRBJ1-4; the D gene is possibly TRBD1 (5 bases). Trimming removed 2 bases from V and 0 bases from J, with 7 bases in between. The germline gives CDR1 MNHEY, CDR2 SVGAGI. The CDR3 spans 15 residues. The CDR3 is CASSYDSSTNEKLFF. Here the CDR3 DNA reads TGTGCCAGCAGTTACGACAGCTCAACTAATGAAAAACTGTTTTTT.

The table lists this clone with a few counts. The chain couples TRBV7-2 to TRBJ2-3, with TRBD1 matching 10 bases. V lost 5 bases, J lost 3 bases, and 8 bases stayed unmatched. CDR3 length: 16 residues. Germline values: CDR1 SGHTA, CDR2 FQGNSA. CDR3 sequence (DNA): TGTGCCAGCAGCGATAGGGGACAGGGGATGACAGATACGCAGTATTTT. Protein product: CASSDRGQGMTDTQYF.

J is TRBJ1-6 and V is TRBV10-3; no clear D gene. This CDR3 is built from 13 residues. Germline CDR1 reads ENHRY; CDR2 reads SYGVKD. V shed 5 bases and J shed 7 bases, with 9 bases lying between them. CDR3 loop: CAISPGHNSPLHF. The CDR3 nucleotides are TGTGCCATCAGTCCGGGCCACAATTCACCCCTCCACTTT.

This clone showed up just once. The chain links TRBV11-2 to TRBJ1-2; D may be TRBD1 (6 bases). Germline lookup yields CDR1 SGHAT and CDR2 FQNNGV. The CDR3 has 15 amino acids. Trimming left V 5 bases short and J 1 base short, with 14 bases between. The CDR3 DNA is TGTGCCAGCAGCCGGGGGGCAGGGGTTAACTATGGCTACACCTTC. The encoded protein is CASSRGAGVNYGYTF.

The V gene is TRBV7-6, the J gene TRBJ2-5; D might be TRBD1 (5 bases). CDR3 length: 16 residues. The germline gives CDR1 SGHVS, CDR2 FNYEAQ. The V gene lost 6 bases and the J gene lost 5 bases, with 22 bases spanning the gap. The CDR3 coding sequence is TGTGCCAGCAGTACCCGGACAAATCCGGCCGGGGAGACCCAGTACTTC. It yields the protein CASSTRTNPAGETQYF.

V and J are TRBV7-7 and TRBJ2-2; the match to TRBD2 covers 10 bases. This CDR3 has 16 amino acids. Trimming took 6 bases from V and 3 from J; bases not matched to a gene: 7. The germline V gene has CDR1 SSHAT and CDR2 FNYEAQ (reference sequence). Written as DNA, the CDR3 is TGTGCCAGCAGTATCAGCGGGGGGGCCGACACCGGGGAGCTGTTTTTT. Its protein is CASSISGGADTGELFF.

The rearrangement links TRBV7-9 to TRBJ2-2, with D perhaps matching TRBD1 (6 bases). V was cut by 3 bases and J by 7 bases, with 12 bases left in between. CDR1 is SEHNR, CDR2 FQNEAQ, per germline (reference sequence). The CDR3 runs to 14 residues. The CDR3 coding sequence is TGTGCCAGCAGCTTCGCTAGCAGGGGCGGGGAGCTGTTTTTT. Translation: CASSFASRGGELFF.

The rearrangement uses TRBV27 and TRBJ1-4; 7 bases are a match to TRBD1. CDR1 and CDR2 from the germline V gene are MNHEY and SMNVEV (reference sequence). The CDR3 extends over 16 amino acids. V shed 5 bases, J shed 5 bases, and the junction held 11 bases outside the gene matches. CDR3 sequence reads: CASSRQYRGSNEKLFF. The CDR3 nucleotides read TGTGCCAGCAGTAGACAATACAGGGGAAGCAATGAAAAACTGTTTTTT.

This chain joins TRBV10-2 and TRBJ1-1; TRBD1 is a possible D gene (5 bases). The CDR3 is made up of 14 amino acids. Trimming removed 2 bases at V and 4 bases at J, with 11 bases between. CDR1 is WSHSY and CDR2 is SAAADI in the germline V gene. DNA for the CDR3: TGCGCCAGCAGTGAGGTGGCAGGGAGCACTGAAGCTTTCTTT. Its translation: CASSEVAGSTEAFF.

V and J are TRBV5-4 and TRBJ2-5; possible D gene TRBD2, 6 bases. This CDR3 is built from 14 residues. V was pared by 4 bases and J by 5 bases, with 15 bases between. Germline V CDR1 and CDR2: SGHNT, YYREEE (reference sequence). CDR3 in amino acids: CASSRKDYRETQYF. In DNA, the CDR3 is TGTGCCAGCAGCCGCAAGGACTATCGGGAGACCCAGTACTTC. The whole variable domain, filled in from reference TRBV5-4 and TRBJ2-5, reads ETGVTQSPTHLIKTRGQQVTLRCSSQSGHNTVSWYQQALGQGPQFIFQYYREEENGRGNFPPRFSGLQFPNYSSELNVNALELDDSALYLCASSRKDYRETQYFGPGTRLLVL.

The chain uses TRBV6-5 and TRBJ1-6; no definite D call. Germline values: CDR1 MNHEY, CDR2 SVGAGI. CDR3 length: 14 amino acids. V lost 7 bases to trimming and J lost 9 bases, with 16 bases between them. CDR3: CASNPGSFSSPLHF. CDR3 nucleotides: TGTGCCAGCAACCCCGGGTCGTTTAGTTCACCCCTCCACTTT.

CDR3 region: CASSQGTGGGLEAFF. The CDR3 DNA is TGCGCCAGCAGCCAAGGGACAGGGGGCGGATTAGAAGCTTTCTTT. This chain joins TRBV4-1 and TRBJ1-1; 11 bases match TRBD1. J was trimmed by 8 bases and V by 1 base; bases with no gene match: 6. Germline CDR1 MGHRA, CDR2 YSYEKL. CDR3 size: 15 residues.

This CDR3 is CASSPGGGPTGELFF. The CDR3 coding sequence is TGTGCCAGCAGCCCCGGGGGGGGGCCGACCGGGGAGCTGTTTTTT. The V gene is TRBV27, the J gene TRBJ2-2; 8 nucleotides agree with TRBD2. The junction had 8 bases not matched to a gene; V was cut back by 6 bases and J by 5 bases. The germline gives CDR1 MNHEY, CDR2 SMNVEV (reference sequence). There are 15 residues in the CDR3.

V is TRBV4-2 and J is TRBJ2-5; no firm D call. Trimming removed 3 bases from V and 0 bases from J, with 14 bases in between. The CDR3 extends over 16 amino acids. Germline lookup yields CDR1 LGHNA and CDR2 YNFKEQ. CDR3 residues: CASSQNPHLYQETQYF. For the CDR3, the DNA is TGTGCCAGCAGCCAGAACCCTCATCTGTACCAAGAGACCCAGTACTTC.

V usage is TRBV5-4 and J usage is TRBJ2-1; 11 bases align to TRBD2. In germline, CDR1 is SGHNT, CDR2 YYREEE (reference sequence). Germline trimming cut 0 bases from V and 10 bases from J; bases unmatched to any gene: 6. This CDR3 comprises 15 residues. CDR3 sequence: CASSLVAGGPGEQFF. DNA for the CDR3: TGTGCCAGCAGCTTGGTAGCGGGGGGGCCGGGCGAGCAGTTCTTC.

The V gene is TRBV5-1, the J gene TRBJ2-1; TRBD2 matches 11 bases. Trimming removed 1 base from V and 7 bases from J; junction bases left unmatched: 16. The CDR3 covers 19 residues. Germline lookup yields CDR1 SGHRS and CDR2 YFSETQ. CDR3: CASSLPALAGGLSRNEQFF. As DNA, the CDR3 is TGCGCCAGCAGCTTGCCGGCGCTAGCGGGAGGCCTATCACGGAATGAGCAGTTCTTC.

The rearrangement links TRBV5-1 to TRBJ2-1; 13 nucleotides match TRBD2. The V gene's germline CDR1 is SGHRS and CDR2 YFSETQ. The CDR3 loop spans 16 amino acids. V lost 4 bases, J lost 6 bases, and 7 bases stayed unmatched. DNA of the CDR3: TGCGCCAGCAGCCCGCGGACTAGCGGGAGTTTCAATGAGCAGTTCTTC. Encoded protein: CASSPRTSGSFNEQFF.

The chain combines TRBV28 with TRBJ1-1, with D unresolved. Germline CDR1 reads MDHEN; CDR2 reads SYDVKM. V was pared by 6 bases and J by 5 bases, with 13 bases between. The length of the CDR3 is 13 residues. The chain's CDR3 is CASSPGGKTEAFF. CDR3 in DNA: TGTGCCAGCAGCCCCGGTGGGAAGACTGAAGCTTTCTTT. Complete variable domain (other parts from reference TRBV28 and TRBJ1-1): DVKVTQSSRYLVKRTGEKVFLECVQDMDHENMFWYRQDPGLGLRLIYFSYDVKMKEKGDIPEGYSVSREKKERFSLILESASTNQTSMYLCASSPGGKTEAFFGQGTRLTVV.

V gene TRBV9 combines with J gene TRBJ1-4; 7 bases are a match to TRBD1. The CDR3 totals 15 residues. V gave up 1 base and J gave up 6 bases; unmatched junction bases: 6. Germline V gene sequence: CDR1 SGDLS, CDR2 YYNGEE. In DNA, the CDR3 is TGTGCCAGCAGCGTAAGTGTGGGACAGCATGAAAAACTGTTTTTT. Residues: CASSVSVGQHEKLFF. The full variable domain, its missing parts supplied by reference TRBV9 and TRBJ1-4, is DSGVTQTPKHLITATGQRVTLRCSPRSGDLSVYWYQQSLDQGLQFLIQYYNGEERAKGNILERFSAQQFPDLHSELNLSSLELGDSALYFCASSVSVGQHEKLFFGSGTQLSVL.